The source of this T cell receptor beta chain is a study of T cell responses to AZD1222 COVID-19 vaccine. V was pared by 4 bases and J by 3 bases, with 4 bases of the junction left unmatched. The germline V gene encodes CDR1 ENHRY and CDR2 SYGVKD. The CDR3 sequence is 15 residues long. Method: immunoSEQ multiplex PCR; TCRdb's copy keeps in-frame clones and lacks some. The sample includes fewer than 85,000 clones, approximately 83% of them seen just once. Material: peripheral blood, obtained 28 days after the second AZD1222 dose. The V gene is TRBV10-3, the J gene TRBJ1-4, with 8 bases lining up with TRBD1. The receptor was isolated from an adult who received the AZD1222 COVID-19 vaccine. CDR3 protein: CAISGTGPPNEKLFF. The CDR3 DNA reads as TGTGCCATCAGTGGGACAGGGCCCCCTAATGAAAAACTGTTTTTT.